A single sample is the source of the 12 T cell receptor beta chains below, sequenced in a study of graft-versus-host responses after intestinal transplantation. Their target antigens are unknown. The repertoire was sequenced with immunoSEQ multiplex PCR; TCRdb's copy has only in-frame clones and lacks some. The sample lists 95,000 to 130,000 clones, around nine tenths occurring once. The sequencing used unstimulated CD4+ T cells sorted from spleen or lymph node cells, collected before intestinal transplant. These receptors originate from a human donor who received an intestinal transplant.

The rearrangement uses TRBV7-2 and TRBJ2-7; 9 nucleotides line up with TRBD1. V was pared by 5 bases and J by 5 bases, with 7 bases of the junction left unmatched. Germline V gives CDR1 SGHTA, CDR2 FQGNSA. The CDR3 has 14 amino acids. CDR3 amino acids: CASSTRQGVHEQYF. In DNA, the CDR3 is TGTGCCAGCAGCACTAGACAGGGGGTCCACGAGCAGTACTTC.

This clone was recorded only once. The V and J genes are TRBV7-9 and TRBJ1-3, with D possibly being TRBD1 (6 bases). V lost 3 bases, J lost 3 bases, and 12 bases lay in between. The CDR3 is 15 residues long. Per germline, CDR1 SEHNR and CDR2 FQNEAQ (reference sequence). The CDR3 nucleotides are TGTGCCAGCAGCTTCGCAGGGGCGCGTGGAAACACCATATATTTT. This gives the protein CASSFAGARGNTIYF.

This clone was recorded once. The CDR3 here is CASSVVSNQPQHF. CDR3 coding DNA: TGTGCCAGTTCGGTAGTTAGCAATCAGCCCCAGCATTTT. V and J are TRBV19 and TRBJ1-5, with D uncertain. The CDR3 sequence is 13 residues long. Germline values: CDR1 LNHDA, CDR2 SQIVND (reference sequence). Trimming stripped 8 bases from V and 0 bases from J, with 8 bases between.

This clone was counted only a few times. This rearrangement joins TRBV7-9 to TRBJ1-3, with D possibly being TRBD1 (6 bases). CDR3 length: 14 residues. In germline, CDR1 is SEHNR, CDR2 FQNEAQ (reference sequence). Trimming removed 6 bases at V and 3 bases at J, with 12 bases between. Here the CDR3 reads CASSQNRVGNTIYF. The CDR3 region has the DNA TGTGCCAGCAGTCAAAACAGGGTTGGAAACACCATATATTTT.

This sequence joins TRBV6-1 and TRBJ2-1, with D possibly matching TRBD2 (6 bases). Trimming removed 7 bases at V and 13 bases at J, with 23 bases between. Germline V gene lookup returns CDR1 MNHNS and CDR2 SASEGT. The CDR3 totals 14 residues. This CDR3 is CASTGKLAGGEQFF. The CDR3 nucleotides read TGTGCCAGCACTGGAAAGTTAGCTGGCGGGGAACAGTTCTTC.

V and J are TRBV30 and TRBJ1-2; D is ambiguous. The CDR3 is made up of 11 amino acids. V was shortened by 2 bases and J by 1 base, with 2 bases between the two germline ends. Germline-derived CDR1 and CDR2 are GTSNPN and SVGIG (reference sequence). The CDR3 sequence: CAWSHNYGYTF. In DNA form, the CDR3 reads TGTGCCTGGAGTCATAACTATGGCTACACCTTC.

V and J are TRBV7-2 and TRBJ2-2; perhaps TRBD2 as D (5 bases). Trimming pared 2 bases from V and 4 bases from J, leaving 11 bases between. In germline, CDR1 is SGHTA, CDR2 FQGNSA. The CDR3 runs 15 residues. CDR3 DNA: TGTGCCAGCAGCTTACAGCGGTTAGGCACCGGGGAGCTGTTTTTT. Protein sequence: CASSLQRLGTGELFF. Combining the CDR3 with reference TRBV7-2 and TRBJ2-2 gives the whole variable domain GAGVSQSPSNKVTEKGKDVELRCDPISGHTALYWYRQSLGQGLEFLIYFQGNSAPDKSGLPSDRFSAERTGGSVSTLTIQRTQQEDSAVYLCASSLQRLGTGELFFGEGSRLTVL.

In this sample, this clone turned up a few times. The chain carries TRBV6-6 and TRBJ1-2, with 7 bases aligning to TRBD1. The CDR3 consists of 15 residues. From germline, CDR1 is MNHNY and CDR2 SVGAGI (reference sequence). The V segment lost 2 bases and the J segment 0 bases; nucleotides outside the gene matches: 3. As DNA, the CDR3 is TGTGCCAGCAGTTACCCGGGACAGCCTAACTATGGCTACACCTTC. It yields the protein CASSYPGQPNYGYTF.

The rearrangement links TRBV6-6 to TRBJ2-3; possibly TRBD2 for D (6 bases). The CDR3 has 15 amino acids. Trimming cost V 4 bases and J 3 bases, with 14 bases left between them. Germline V gene data show CDR1 as MNHNY and CDR2 as SVGAGI (reference sequence). DNA of the CDR3: TGTGCCAGCAGTTCCTACCTCCTAGCGACAGATACGCAGTATTTT. Its translation: CASSSYLLATDTQYF.

The rearrangement links TRBV30 to TRBJ2-7; D perhaps matches TRBD2 (5 bases). This CDR3 has 14 amino acids. Trimming pared 2 bases from V and 2 bases from J, leaving 13 bases between. CDR1 and CDR2 from the germline V gene are GTSNPN and SVGIG (reference sequence). CDR3 sequence (DNA): TGTGCCTGGAGTTTAGCGCACGGCCCCTACGAGCAGTACTTC. It codes for CAWSLAHGPYEQYF.

The rearrangement joins TRBV6-6 to TRBJ2-7, with a tentative D call TRBD1 (5 bases). The CDR3 covers 14 residues. Looked up from germline, CDR1 is MNHNY and CDR2 is SVGAGI (reference sequence). V lost 6 bases and J lost 2, with 14 bases in between. The CDR3 loop reads CASSLIQDTYEQYF. The DNA of the CDR3 is TGTGCCAGCAGCTTGATACAGGATACCTACGAGCAGTACTTC.

This clone was counted a single time. The chain has TRBV11-1 and TRBJ1-1; the match to TRBD1 covers 8 bases. With 5 bases clipped from V and 6 bases from J, the junction kept 11 bases outside the gene matches. CDR1 and CDR2 from the germline V gene are SGHAT and FQDESV (reference sequence). There are 15 residues in the CDR3. CDR3 protein: CASSPWQGAEAEAFF. In nucleotides, the CDR3 is TGTGCCAGCAGCCCTTGGCAGGGGGCCGAGGCTGAAGCTTTCTTT.